This TCR beta chain was observed in a study of cytomegalovirus exposure and HLA in healthy donors. J was trimmed by 2 bases and V by 1 base; bases with no gene match: 18. The germline CDR1 and CDR2 sequences are LGHNT and FRNRAP. The CDR3 covers 21 residues. Unrecorded immune exposure was likely among donors, who were nominally healthy when sampled. A multiplex PCR was run with 60 Vbeta primers and 13 Jbeta primers. Some clones are missing from TCRdb's copy, which holds only in-frame ones; the method was immunoSEQ multiplex PCR. This sample's table reports about 42,000 clones. This clonotype was sampled from a man aged 25 to 40 in good health and CMV-seronegative. Input material: PBMCs. The rearrangement uses TRBV12-5 and TRBJ2-7; 12 bases are shared with TRBD2. CDR3: CASGLALLPGLAGEYTYEQYF. The CDR3 DNA follows: TGTGCTAGTGGTTTGGCCCTTCTCCCGGGACTAGCGGGCGAATATACCTACGAGCAGTACTTC. Using reference TRBV12-5 and TRBJ2-7 for the parts outside the CDR3, the full variable domain is DARVTQTPRHKVTEMGQEVTMRCQPILGHNTVFWYRQTMMQGLELLAYFRNRAPLDDSGMPKDRFSAEMPDATLATLKIQPSEPRDSAVYFCASGLALLPGLAGEYTYEQYFGPGTRLTVT.